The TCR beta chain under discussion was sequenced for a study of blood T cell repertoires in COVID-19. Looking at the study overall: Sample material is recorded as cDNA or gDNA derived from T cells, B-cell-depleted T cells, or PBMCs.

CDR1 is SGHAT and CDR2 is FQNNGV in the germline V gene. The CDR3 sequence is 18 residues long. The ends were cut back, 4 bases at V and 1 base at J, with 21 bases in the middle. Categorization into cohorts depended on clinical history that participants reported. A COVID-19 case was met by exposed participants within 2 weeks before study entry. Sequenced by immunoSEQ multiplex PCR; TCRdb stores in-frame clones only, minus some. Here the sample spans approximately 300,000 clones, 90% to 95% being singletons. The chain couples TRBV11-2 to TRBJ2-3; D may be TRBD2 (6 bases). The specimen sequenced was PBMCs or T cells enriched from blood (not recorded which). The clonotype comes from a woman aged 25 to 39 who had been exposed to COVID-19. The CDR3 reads CASSSIAREMWGTDTQYF. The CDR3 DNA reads TGTGCCAGCAGCTCGATTGCCCGGGAGATGTGGGGCACAGATACGCAGTATTTT. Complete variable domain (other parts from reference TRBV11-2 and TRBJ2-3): EAGVAQSPRYKIIEKRQSVAFWCNPISGHATLYWYQQILGQGPKLLIQFQNNGVVDDSQLPKDRFSAERLKGVDSTLKIQPAKLEDSAVYLCASSSIAREMWGTDTQYFGPGTRLTVL.